These T cell receptor beta chains were read from a single sample in a study of cytomegalovirus exposure and HLA in healthy donors. Repertoires were generated with immunoSEQ multiplex PCR, while TCRdb's copy carries only in-frame clones and drops some. The table has approximately 200,000 clones, over 70% seen once; the top ten hold 1.6%. Material for sequencing was PBMCs. Receptors originate from a woman under 30 in good health and CMV-seronegative. The CDR3 runs from the conserved cysteine through the conserved F or W. A D gene is named only where the DNA matches it firmly.

>TRBD1|TRBV5-1
CASSLERTGQNEQFF
>-|TRBV7-2
CASSYALRGRENTEAFF
>TRBD1|TRBV6-4
CASWPKGAGGVEAFF
>TRBD1|TRBV28
CASSLSGDSYGYTF
>-|TRBV20-1
CSPNAIDTQYF
>-|TRBV28
CASSSPGGGSEKLFF
>TRBD2|TRBV7-3
CASSLTSVSTGELFF
>TRBD2|TRBV7-2
CASSSPGLAGEGNIQYF
>TRBD1|TRBV28
CASSFPGQGISGANVLTF
>-|TRBV28
CASRAQNYGYTF
>-|TRBV28
CASSFRGRGRNQPQHF
>TRBD1|TRBV5-1
CASSLSGTGEDTQYF
>-|TRBV11-2
CASRGLANYGYTF
>-|TRBV10-3
CAISANPKETQYF
>TRBD1|TRBV7-2
CASSHRQGGTYEQYF
>-|TRBV2
CASSLEVNNQPQHF
>TRBD1|TRBV11-3
CASSSNRGLGNEQFF
>TRBD1|TRBV29-1
CSAQGARDTQYF
>TRBD2|TRBV9
CASSVESGRRTGELFF
>TRBD1|TRBV13
CASSSGTGTHQPQHF
>-|TRBV11-2
CASSLPGGNTGELFF
>TRBD2|TRBV7-3
CASSLRGAGGWDTQYF
>TRBD1|TRBV6-1
CASSDLTGTGLGELFF
>-|TRBV7-2
CASSLGGLNSGANVLTF
>-|TRBV4-3
CASSQGLDNPYEQYF
>TRBD2|TRBV28
CASMGGRGWDTQYF
>-|TRBV7-2
CASRYTDTQYF
>TRBD1|TRBV23-1
CASKSGQGAGGNQPQHF
>-|TRBV30
CAWRERGRETQYF
>TRBD2|TRBV15
CATSRDLLAGVTGELFF
>TRBD1|TRBV29-1
CSAYRTGGNTEAFF
>TRBD2|TRBV6-5
CASSYTSGGSYEQYF
>-|TRBV19
CASKGFTATNEKLFF
>-|TRBV5-6
CASSLDSKEAFF
>-|TRBV11-3
CASSNDRTTEAFF
>TRBD1|TRBV19
CASSIRGQDQPQHF
>TRBD1|TRBV6-6
CASSYLDRVELDTQYF
>TRBD1|TRBV9
CADDQGDYGYTF
>-|TRBV5-6
CASSVDRLGGQYF
>-|TRBV7-3
CASSLLAGNEQYF
>TRBD2|TRBV15
CATSRAPSAGTSREQYF
>TRBD1|TRBV14
CASSRGTGKLGTGELFF
>-|TRBV10-2
CASSESPRALLPNYGYTF
>-|TRBV5-1
CASTPGAQGRGYTF
>-|TRBV7-9
CASSLTGSGYEQYF
>-|TRBV6-6
CASSFPGLHQPQHF
>-|TRBV6-1
CASSQGSRNQPQHF
>-|TRBV6-5
CASREAVASGNTIYF
>-|TRBV4-1
CASSQDTSGTIYF
>TRBD2|TRBV7-2
CASSPRGGGRISYNEQFF
>-|TRBV15
CATVAGNTDGNTIYF
>TRBD2|TRBV7-6
CASSDSERGGGTQYF
>-|TRBV10-3
CAIREGGEDTEAFF
>TRBD2|TRBV9
CASSPAGDSTDTQYF
>TRBD1|TRBV27
CASSLVGQFNQPQHF
>TRBD1|TRBV4-2
CASSQDMDRGTGNTIYF
>-|TRBV19
CAIQIPGADQPQHF